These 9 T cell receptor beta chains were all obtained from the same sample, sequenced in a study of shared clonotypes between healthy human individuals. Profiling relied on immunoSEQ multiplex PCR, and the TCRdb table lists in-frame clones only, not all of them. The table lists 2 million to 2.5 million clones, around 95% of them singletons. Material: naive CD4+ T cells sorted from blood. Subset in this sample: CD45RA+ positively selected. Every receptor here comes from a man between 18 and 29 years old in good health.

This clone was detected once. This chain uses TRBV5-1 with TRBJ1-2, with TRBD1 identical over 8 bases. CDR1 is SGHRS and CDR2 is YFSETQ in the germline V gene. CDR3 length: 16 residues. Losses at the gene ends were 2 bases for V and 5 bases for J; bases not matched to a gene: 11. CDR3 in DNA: TGCGCCAGCAGCTTTGACGGCGCAGGGGGCGAATATGGCTACACCTTC. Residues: CASSFDGAGGEYGYTF.

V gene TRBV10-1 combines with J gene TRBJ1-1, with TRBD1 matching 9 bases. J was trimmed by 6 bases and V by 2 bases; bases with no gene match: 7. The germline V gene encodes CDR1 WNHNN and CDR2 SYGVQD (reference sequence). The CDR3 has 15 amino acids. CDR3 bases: TGCGCCAGCAGTGAGAACAGGGGGCGCATCGCTGAAGCTTTCTTT. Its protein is CASSENRGRIAEAFF.

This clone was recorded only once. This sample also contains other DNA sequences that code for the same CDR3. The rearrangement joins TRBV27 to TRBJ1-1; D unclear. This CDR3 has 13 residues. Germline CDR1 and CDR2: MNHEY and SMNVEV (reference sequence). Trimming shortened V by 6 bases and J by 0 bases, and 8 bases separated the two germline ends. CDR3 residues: CASSLLLNTEAFF. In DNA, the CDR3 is TGTGCCAGCAGCCTTCTGCTGAACACTGAAGCTTTCTTT.

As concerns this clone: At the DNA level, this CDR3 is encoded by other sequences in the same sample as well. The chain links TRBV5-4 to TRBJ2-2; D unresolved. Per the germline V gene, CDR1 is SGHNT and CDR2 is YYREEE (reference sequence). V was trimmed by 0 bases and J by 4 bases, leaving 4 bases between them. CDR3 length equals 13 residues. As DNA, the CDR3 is TGTGCCAGCAGCTTGGTAGGCACCGGGGAGCTGTTTTTT. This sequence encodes CASSLVGTGELFF.

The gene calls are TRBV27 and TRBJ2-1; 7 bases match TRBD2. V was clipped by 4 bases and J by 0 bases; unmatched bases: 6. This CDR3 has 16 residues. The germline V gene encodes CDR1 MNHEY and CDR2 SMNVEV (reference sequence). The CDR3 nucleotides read TGTGCCAGCAGTTCCGAAAGCGGGATCTCCTACAATGAGCAGTTCTTC. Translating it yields CASSSESGISYNEQFF.

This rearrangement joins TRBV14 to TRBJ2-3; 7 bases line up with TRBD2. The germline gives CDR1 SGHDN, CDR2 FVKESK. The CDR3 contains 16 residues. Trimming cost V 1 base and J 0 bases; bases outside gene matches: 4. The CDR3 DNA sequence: TGTGCCAGCAGCCAAGTTCAGCGGGATAGCACAGATACGCAGTATTTT. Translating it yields CASSQVQRDSTDTQYF.

Here the CDR3 DNA reads TGTGCCAGCAGTGCGTACCGGGACAGAGACTACGAGCAGTACTTC. Translation gives CASSAYRDRDYEQYF. The J gene is TRBJ2-7, the V gene TRBV27, with 7 bases lining up with TRBD1. V lost 5 bases and J lost 3; bases outside the gene matches: 10. The germline gives CDR1 MNHEY, CDR2 SMNVEV (reference sequence). The CDR3 extends over 15 amino acids.

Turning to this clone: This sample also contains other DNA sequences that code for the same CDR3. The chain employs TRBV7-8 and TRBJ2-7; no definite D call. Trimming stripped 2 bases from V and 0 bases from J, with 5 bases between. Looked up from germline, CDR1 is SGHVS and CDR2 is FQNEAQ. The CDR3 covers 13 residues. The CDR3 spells CASSLTDSYEQYF. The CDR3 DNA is TGTGCCAGCAGCTTAACAGACTCCTACGAGCAGTACTTC.

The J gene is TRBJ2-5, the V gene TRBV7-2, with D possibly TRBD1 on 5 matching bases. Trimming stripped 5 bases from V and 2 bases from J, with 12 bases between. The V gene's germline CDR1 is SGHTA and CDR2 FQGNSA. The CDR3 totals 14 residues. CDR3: CASSPSRGQETQYF. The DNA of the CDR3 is TGTGCCAGCAGCCCCTCTAGGGGTCAAGAGACCCAGTACTTC.